This record covers a single T cell receptor (beta chain). This receptor's antigen is unknown. Library preparation used 5' RACE. The input for every TCR library was around 4,000 ng of total RNA. For each sample, cDNA synthesis with SMARTScribe reverse transcriptase was split into eight separate reactions. During cDNA synthesis, template switching was used to introduce unique molecular identifiers that contained a 6-nucleotide sample barcode. Two nested PCRs of about 17 and 10 cycles amplified the TCRalpha and TCRbeta cDNA, and bead purification followed each PCR. Before amplification, the cDNA was treated with uracil DNA-glycosylase and purified using the QIAquick PCR purification kit. The second PCR added Illumina TruSeq-compatible adapters along with sample-specific barcodes. TapeStation and Qubit were used to check library quality and concentration, and roughly 4.8 ng of each library went into the pool. Sequencing of the pooled libraries was done on an Illumina HiSeq2500 single-index Rapid Run using custom sequencing primers and 2 x 100 bp reads. The authors processed their data as follows. MiGEC version 1.2.6 was used for UMI-based consensus assembly, which corrected PCR and sequencing errors. V(D)J alignment, clonotype assembly and CDR3 extraction were performed with MiXCR version 2.1.1. To normalise gene usage, clonotype sharing and MAIT/NKT TCR abundance, the top 1000, 10 000 and 20 000 clonotypes in each sample were analysed. After downsampling to 27 000 UMIs, diversity was calculated as the inverse Simpson index using the vegan R package. Paired Mann-Whitney U tests on discordant twin pairs were used, with Benjamini-Hochberg multiple-testing correction. TCRdb reprocessed the reads and provides one entry for every CDR3 protein sequence; no DNA is given. TCRdb, rather than the study authors, made the V and J calls. The record for this sample contains around 450,000 distinct CDR3 sequences. Together, the top ten hold about 2.2% of the sample.

This entry belongs to a study of monozygotic twins with inflammatory bowel disease (dated by TCRdb to the late 2010s). About the investigation overall: The complete study included 28 monozygotic twin pairs: 19 IBD-discordant Danish pairs and nine German pairs, of which four were IBD-concordant and five were IBD-discordant. The search for disease-associated traits relied mainly on comparing, within discordant pairs, IBD patients with their genetically identical healthy co-twins. Each individual had, on average, about 151 000 unique TCRalpha sequences and 181 000 unique TCRbeta sequences available for analysis. Overall study outcomes, separate from this receptor: The analysis was unable to tell apart different T cell subtypes. Differing immunosuppressive treatments among patients may have added background noise and inter-individual variability to the repertoires. Measured by the inverse Simpson index, TCRbeta repertoire diversity was lower in IBD patients than in their healthy co-twins. No single strong signal or clonotype linked to IBD turned up in the results, so the idea that one exists was not supported. Repertoire similarity did not differ between concordant and discordant twins, which could be due to limited statistical power. Compared with healthy twins, IBD patients shared fewer clonotypes with other individuals, and the difference was most pronounced in patients with signs of disease activity.

From the cysteine up to the phenylalanine, the CDR3 has a length of 13 residues. No coding sequence is recorded. For CDR1 and CDR2, the germline V gene (reference sequence) lists DFQATT and SNEGSKA. From each donor, a roughly 2.3 ml peripheral blood sample was collected into PAXgene tubes and stored at -80 degrees C. Without any T cell sorting, total RNA was extracted from whole blood using the PAXgene blood miRNA kit on an automated QIAcube. Deep TCRalpha and TCRbeta repertoire profiling with unique molecular barcoding was performed on peripheral blood of monozygotic twin pairs concordant or discordant for inflammatory bowel disease. For every twin pair, smoking habits were documented, and each individual was categorised as a current, former or never smoker.

This chain is built from TRBV20-1 and TRBJ1-1; lacking DNA, the TRBD1 call made by TCRdb goes unchecked. Sequences were obtained from blood. The TCR was taken from a human donor with ulcerative colitis or Crohn's disease, or a healthy co-twin of an affected twin (not recorded which). The CDR3 reads as follows: CSATGQPGTEAFF.